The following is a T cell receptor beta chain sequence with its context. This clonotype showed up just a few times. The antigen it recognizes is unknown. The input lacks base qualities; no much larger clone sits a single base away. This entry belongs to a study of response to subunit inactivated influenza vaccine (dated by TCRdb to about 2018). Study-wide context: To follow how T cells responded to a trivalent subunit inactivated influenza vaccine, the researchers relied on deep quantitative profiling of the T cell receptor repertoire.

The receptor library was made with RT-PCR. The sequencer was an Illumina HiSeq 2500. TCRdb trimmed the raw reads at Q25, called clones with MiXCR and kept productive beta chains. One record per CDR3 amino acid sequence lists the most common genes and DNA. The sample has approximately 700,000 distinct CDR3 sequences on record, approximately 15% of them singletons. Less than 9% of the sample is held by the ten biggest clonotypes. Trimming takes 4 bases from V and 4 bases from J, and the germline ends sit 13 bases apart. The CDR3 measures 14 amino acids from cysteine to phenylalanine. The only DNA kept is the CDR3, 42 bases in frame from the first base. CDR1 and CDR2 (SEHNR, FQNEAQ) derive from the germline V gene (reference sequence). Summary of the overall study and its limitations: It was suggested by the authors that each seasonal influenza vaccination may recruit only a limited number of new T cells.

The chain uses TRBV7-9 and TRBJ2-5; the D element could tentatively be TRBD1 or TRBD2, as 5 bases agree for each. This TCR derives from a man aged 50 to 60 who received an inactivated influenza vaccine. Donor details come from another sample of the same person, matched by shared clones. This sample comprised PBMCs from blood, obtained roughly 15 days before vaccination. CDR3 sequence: CASSSTRGAETQYF. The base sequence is TGTGCCAGCAGCTCCACCCGGGGCGCAGAGACCCAGTACTTC.